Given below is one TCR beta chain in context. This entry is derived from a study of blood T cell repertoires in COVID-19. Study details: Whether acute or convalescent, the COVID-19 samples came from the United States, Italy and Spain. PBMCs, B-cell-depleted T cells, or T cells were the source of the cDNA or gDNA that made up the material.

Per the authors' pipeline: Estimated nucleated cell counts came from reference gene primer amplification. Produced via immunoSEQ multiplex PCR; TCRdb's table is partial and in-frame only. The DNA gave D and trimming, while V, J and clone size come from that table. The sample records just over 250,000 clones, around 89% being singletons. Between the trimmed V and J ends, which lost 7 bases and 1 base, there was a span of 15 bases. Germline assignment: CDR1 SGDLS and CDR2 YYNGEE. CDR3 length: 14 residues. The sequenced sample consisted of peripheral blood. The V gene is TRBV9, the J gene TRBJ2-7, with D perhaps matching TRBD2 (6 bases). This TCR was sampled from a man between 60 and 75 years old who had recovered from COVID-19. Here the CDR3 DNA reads TGTGCCAGCTTACCCTTGGGGGGATCCTACGAGCAGTACTTC. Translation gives CASLPLGGSYEQYF. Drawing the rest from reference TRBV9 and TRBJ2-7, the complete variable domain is DSGVTQTPKHLITATGQRVTLRCSPRSGDLSVYWYQQSLDQGLQFLIQYYNGEERAKGNILERFSAQQFPDLHSELNLSSLELGDSALYFCASLPLGGSYEQYFGPGTRLTVT.